The rows below give T cell receptor beta chains drawn from one sample of a study of blood T cell repertoires in COVID-19. Method: immunoSEQ multiplex PCR; TCRdb's copy keeps in-frame clones and lacks some. The repertoire holds approximately 200,000 clones, with more than 65% as singletons. The source material was peripheral blood. These receptors were obtained from a woman aged 55-70 years with acute or convalescent COVID-19. Both conserved end residues are part of each CDR3. A D gene is named only where the DNA matches it firmly. Only part of the rows carry a size: once, few, many, or a class if the clone is expanded.

v_call	cdr3_length	clone_size	j_call	d_call	cdr3_nt	cdr3_aa
TRBV4-1	16	few	TRBJ2-1	TRBD1	TGCGCCAGCAGCCAAGAAGGACAGGGGGCCTACAATGAGCAGTTCTTC	CASSQEGQGAYNEQFF
TRBV3-1/TRBV3-2	16	once	TRBJ2-4	NA	TGTGCCAGCAGCCAAGCTTTGGCCGGGTATCAAAACATTCAGTACTTC	CASSQALAGYQNIQYF
TRBV7-2	12	once	TRBJ2-5	NA	TGTGCCAGCAGCGGGCATCAAGAGACCCAGTACTTC	CASSGHQETQYF
TRBV5-8	19	NA	TRBJ1-2	TRBD1	TGTGCCAGCAGCTTAGTCGGTCAAGACAGGGGGCTCTCTAACTATGGCTACACCTTC	CASSLVGQDRGLSNYGYTF
TRBV9	16	NA	TRBJ2-1	NA	TGTGCCAGCGGAATCCTAGGAGATGGCTCCTACAATGAGCAGTTCTTC	CASGILGDGSYNEQFF
TRBV11-2	17	NA	TRBJ2-7	TRBD2	TGTGCCAGCAGCCGAAGAGTACTAGCGGGGGACGAATACGAGCAGTACTTC	CASSRRVLAGDEYEQYF
TRBV6-2/TRBV6-3	13	NA	TRBJ2-7	TRBD1	TGTGCCAGCAGTTGGACAGGGGGCTACGAGCAGTACTTC	CASSWTGGYEQYF
TRBV5-5	16	NA	TRBJ1-5	NA	TGTGCCAGCAGCCGCAGTATCCCCGGGGGCAATCAGCCCCAGCATTTT	CASSRSIPGGNQPQHF
TRBV15	16	NA	TRBJ2-1	TRBD2	TGTGCCACCAGCAGGAAAGCGGGGGGGCCCTCCAATGAGCAGTTCTTC	CATSRKAGGPSNEQFF
TRBV6-2/TRBV6-3	13	NA	TRBJ1-2	NA	TGTGCCAGCAGTTACTTAGGACAGCCGACAGAAAACTTC	CASSYLGQPTENF
TRBV30	15	NA	TRBJ1-4	NA	TGTGCCTGGAGCGGGGGGCCCCTCGGTAATGAAAAACTGTTTTTT	CAWSGGPLGNEKLFF
TRBV7-8	16	NA	TRBJ1-5	NA	TGTGCCAGCAGCCCGGTTTCGGGGATCGACAATCAGCCCCAGCATTTT	CASSPVSGIDNQPQHF
TRBV11-2	17	NA	TRBJ2-7	TRBD1	TGTGCCAGCAGCTTAACACATGGACAGGCGAACTCCTACGAGCAGTACTTC	CASSLTHGQANSYEQYF
TRBV19	8	few	TRBJ1-1	NA	TGTGCCAGTATCGGGGCTTTCTTT	CASIGAFF
TRBV5-1	16	NA	TRBJ2-6	NA	TGCGCCAGCAGCTTGGATGAGGGTTTCGGGGCCAACGTCCTGACTTTC	CASSLDEGFGANVLTF
TRBV9	16	NA	TRBJ1-1	NA	TGTGCCAGCAGCGCAGATCCCCATCTCTCGAACACTGAAGCTTTCTTT	CASSADPHLSNTEAFF
TRBV30	12	NA	TRBJ1-2	NA	TGTGCCTGGAGTGAAAACCAGGGGAGCTACACCTTC	CAWSENQGSYTF
TRBV3-1/TRBV3-2	12	once	TRBJ1-2	NA	TGTGCCAGCAGCCAAGGGGGCGATGGCTACACCTTC	CASSQGGDGYTF
TRBV11-2	16	NA	TRBJ1-1	TRBD1	TGTGCCAGCAGCTTAGGAAATTCCCGGGACAGCACACAAGCTTTCTTT	CASSLGNSRDSTQAFF
TRBV4-1	13	NA	TRBJ2-2	NA	TGCGCCAGCAGCCACGGAGTATTCGGGGAGCTGTTTTTT	CASSHGVFGELFF
TRBV7-8	16	NA	TRBJ2-5	TRBD2	TGTGCCAGCAGCCAGTTAGCGGGGGGGCTTCAAGAGACCCAGTACTTC	CASSQLAGGLQETQYF
TRBV5-1	15	NA	TRBJ2-3	NA	TGCGCCAGCAGCCGACCGGAGGGGAGCACAGATACGCAGTATTTT	CASSRPEGSTDTQYF
TRBV11-3	13	NA	TRBJ1-1	NA	TGTGCCAGCAGCTTAGATACATACACTGAAGCTTTCTTT	CASSLDTYTEAFF
TRBV4-1	17	once	TRBJ2-2	TRBD2	TGCGCCAGCAAGTGGACTAGCGGGGTGTCGAACACCGGGGAGCTGTTTTTT	CASKWTSGVSNTGELFF
TRBV15	14	NA	TRBJ1-2	TRBD1	TGTGCCACCAGCTACGACAGGGTATCATATGGCTACACCTTC	CATSYDRVSYGYTF
TRBV9	13	NA	TRBJ1-6	NA	TGTGCCAGCAGCGTGGTACAGGGCTCACCCCTCCACTTT	CASSVVQGSPLHF
TRBV4-1	15	NA	TRBJ1-2	NA	TGCGCCAGCAGCCAAGATCTGGGCGCTGGGAGCGGCTACACCTTC	CASSQDLGAGSGYTF
TRBV27	14	NA	TRBJ1-6	NA	TGTGCCAGCAGTTGGGCAGGGTCTAATTCACCCCTCCACTTT	CASSWAGSNSPLHF
TRBV9	17	NA	TRBJ2-1	NA	TGTGCCAGCAGCGTAGAGGGTCGGCTAGCCTCATACAATGAGCAGTTCTTC	CASSVEGRLASYNEQFF
TRBV7-8	13	NA	TRBJ1-1	NA	TGTGCCAGCAGCTTTCGCAGGGGCACTGAAGCTTTCTTT	CASSFRRGTEAFF
TRBV7-3	16	NA	TRBJ2-1	TRBD2	TGTGCCAGCAGCCCCACGGGACTAGCGGGGGGCAATGAGCAGTTCTTC	CASSPTGLAGGNEQFF
TRBV20-1	14	NA	TRBJ1-1	NA	TGCAGTGCTAGTAAGGCAGGCCCCTTAACTGAAGCTTTCTTT	CSASKAGPLTEAFF
TRBV7-9	13	few	TRBJ1-2	TRBD1	TGTGGTGTAGGGGACAGGGGGATTGGTGGCTACACCTTC	CGVGDRGIGGYTF
TRBV7-2	15	NA	TRBJ2-7	TRBD2	TGTGCCAGCAGCTTAGAAAGCGGGGGTTTAAACGAGCAGTACTTC	CASSLESGGLNEQYF
TRBV5-4	15	NA	TRBJ2-5	TRBD2	TGTGCCACCGGCCCCGTGCGGGGGGGCCAGGAGACCCAGTACTTC	CATGPVRGGQETQYF
TRBV7-2	13	NA	TRBJ2-3	NA	TGTGCCAGCAGCACAACTAGCAGAGATACGCAGTATTTT	CASSTTSRDTQYF
TRBV11-2	14	NA	TRBJ1-1	TRBD1	TGTGCCAGCAGCTTGACAGGGAGGAACACTGAAGCTTTCTTT	CASSLTGRNTEAFF
TRBV5-1	14	NA	TRBJ1-1	NA	TGCGCCAGCAGCTTGGGCGGGATCAGGACTGAAGCTTTCTTT	CASSLGGIRTEAFF